The 9 T cell receptor beta chains below come from one sample, sequenced in a study of T-cell reconstitution after alpha-beta-depleted transplantation in children. The TCRbeta library was prepared with unique molecular identifiers. Via MiXCR, TCRdb re-called the PCR reads, giving one row per CDR3 protein. The table has some 220,000 distinct CDR3 sequences, approximately 10% seen once. Source: PBMCs from the stem cell graft donor, taken from the stem cell graft. The receptors originated from a human donor who donated a stem cell graft to a child with acute lymphoblastic leukemia.

This clonotype has more than one count but fewer than ten. CDR3 sequence: CASSYGGAMNTEAFF. The DNA for the CDR3 is TGTGCCAGCAGCTACGGGGGGGCGATGAACACTGAAGCTTTCTTT. The chain is built from TRBV12-3 or TRBV12-4 and TRBJ1-1; D perhaps matches TRBD1 (6 bases). V lost 6 bases, J lost 0 bases, and 14 bases lay in between. The CDR3 extends over 15 amino acids.

This clonotype was observed a handful of times. This chain connects TRBV10-2 to TRBJ1-5; 10 bases map to TRBD1. This CDR3 is built from 14 residues. Germline lookup yields CDR1 WSHSY and CDR2 SAAADI. J was trimmed by 6 bases and V by 6 bases; bases with no gene match: 5. CDR3 in amino acids: CASSPTGGGQPQHF. DNA of the CDR3: TGCGCCAGCAGCCCGACAGGGGGCGGTCAGCCCCAGCATTTT.

CDR3: CASSSLAGDSQSRDEQFF. The CDR3 nucleotides read TGTGCCAGCAGCTCCTTAGCGGGGGACAGCCAATCTAGGGATGAGCAGTTCTTC. V and J are TRBV11-1 and TRBJ2-1, with 9 bases that match TRBD2. The germline V gene has CDR1 SGHAT and CDR2 FQDESV (reference sequence). The CDR3 has 18 residues. Losses at the gene ends were 4 bases for V and 8 bases for J; bases not matched to a gene: 18.

The chain carries TRBV30 and TRBJ2-7; 8 positions match TRBD2. In germline, CDR1 is GTSNPN, CDR2 SVGIG (reference sequence). V dropped 7 bases and J dropped 6; count of bases not matched to a gene: 11. The CDR3 spans 13 residues. CDR3 protein: CASGHTGGAEQYF. In DNA form, the CDR3 reads TGTGCCTCGGGGCACACCGGGGGGGCCGAGCAGTACTTC.

This clonotype was seen ten or more times. This chain uses TRBV29-1 with TRBJ1-1, with TRBD1 matching 9 bases. V gave up 0 bases and J gave up 11 bases; unmatched junction bases: 10. The germline V gene encodes CDR1 SQVTM and CDR2 ANQGSEA. This CDR3 comprises 14 residues. CDR3 sequence (DNA): TGCAGCGTTGAAGATACGGGGACAGGGATATCGGCTTTCTTT. Protein sequence: CSVEDTGTGISAFF.

This clonotype appeared many times. The chain couples TRBV6-4 to TRBJ2-1; TRBD1 matches at 9 bases. CDR1 MRHNA and CDR2 SNTAGT come from the germline V gene. The CDR3 covers 15 residues. The V and J ends lost 7 bases and 8 bases, in that order; junction bases with no gene match: 12. The CDR3 DNA follows: TGTGCCAGCAAGAAGGGACAGGGTGATGTCGATGAGCAGTTCTTC. Residues: CASKKGQGDVDEQFF.

This clonotype was seen ten or more times. The rearrangement links TRBV20-1 to TRBJ1-6, with no clear D. The V gene lost 6 bases and the J gene lost 8 bases, with 17 bases spanning the gap. CDR3 length: 14 amino acids. Germline CDR1 and CDR2: DFQATT and SNEGSKA (reference sequence). The CDR3 nucleotides read TGCAGTGCGGTAGGGTGGAGGGAACATTCACCCCTCCACTTT. Amino acid sequence: CSAVGWREHSPLHF.

This chain uses TRBV4-3 with TRBJ2-2; D is possibly TRBD2 (6 bases). V was shortened by 0 bases and J by 4 bases, with 12 bases between the two germline ends. Germline CDR1 is LGHNA and CDR2 is YSLEER. CDR3 length: 16 residues. CDR3 sequence: CASSQDLGRSTGELFF. The CDR3 DNA is TGCGCCAGCAGCCAAGATTTGGGGAGGAGCACCGGGGAGCTGTTTTTT.

The genes are TRBV6-5 and TRBJ1-2, with TRBD1 as a possible D gene (6 bases). Germline CDR1 reads MNHEY; CDR2 reads SVGAGI. The CDR3 is 13 amino acids. V lost 6 bases to trimming and J lost 3 bases, with 11 bases between them. CDR3 nucleotides: TGTGCCAGCAGGAGGGGGGGCCACTATGGCTACACCTTC. Its protein is CASRRGGHYGYTF.